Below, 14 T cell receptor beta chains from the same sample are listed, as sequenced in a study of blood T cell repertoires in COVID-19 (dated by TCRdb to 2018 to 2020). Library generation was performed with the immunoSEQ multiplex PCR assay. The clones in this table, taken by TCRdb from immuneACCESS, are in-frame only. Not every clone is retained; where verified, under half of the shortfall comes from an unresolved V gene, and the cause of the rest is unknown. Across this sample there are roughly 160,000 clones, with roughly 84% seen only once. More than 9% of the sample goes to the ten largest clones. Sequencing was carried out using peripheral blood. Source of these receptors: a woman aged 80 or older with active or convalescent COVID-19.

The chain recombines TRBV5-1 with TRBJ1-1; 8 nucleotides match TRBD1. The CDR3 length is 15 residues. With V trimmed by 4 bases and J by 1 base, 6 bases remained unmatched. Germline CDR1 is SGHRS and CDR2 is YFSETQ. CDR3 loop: CASSDQGARNTEAFF. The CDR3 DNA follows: TGCGCCAGCAGCGACCAGGGGGCTCGGAACACTGAAGCTTTCTTT.

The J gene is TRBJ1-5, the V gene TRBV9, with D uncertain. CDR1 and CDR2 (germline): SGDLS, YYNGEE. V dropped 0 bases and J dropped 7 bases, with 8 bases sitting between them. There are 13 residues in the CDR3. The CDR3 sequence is CASSVDGEQPQHF. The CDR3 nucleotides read TGTGCCAGCAGCGTAGACGGGGAGCAGCCCCAGCATTTT.

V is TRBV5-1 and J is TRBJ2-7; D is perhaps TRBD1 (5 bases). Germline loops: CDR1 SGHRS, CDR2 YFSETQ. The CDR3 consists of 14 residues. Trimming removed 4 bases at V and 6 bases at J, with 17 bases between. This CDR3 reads CASSPSPGSGEQYF. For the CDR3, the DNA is TGCGCCAGCAGCCCGAGTCCAGGGTCGGGCGAGCAGTACTTC.

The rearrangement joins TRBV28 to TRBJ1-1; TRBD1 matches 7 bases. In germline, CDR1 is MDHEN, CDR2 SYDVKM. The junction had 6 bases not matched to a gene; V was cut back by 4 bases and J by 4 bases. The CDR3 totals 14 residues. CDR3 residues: CASSSPGQATEAFF. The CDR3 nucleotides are TGTGCCAGCAGTTCCCCAGGACAGGCCACTGAAGCTTTCTTT.

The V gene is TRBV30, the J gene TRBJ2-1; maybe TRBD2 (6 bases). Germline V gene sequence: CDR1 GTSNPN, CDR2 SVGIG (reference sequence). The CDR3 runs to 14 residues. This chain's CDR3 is CAGGSRVRRDEQFF. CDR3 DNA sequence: TGTGCGGGGGGATCTCGCGTCCGTCGTGATGAGCAGTTCTTC.

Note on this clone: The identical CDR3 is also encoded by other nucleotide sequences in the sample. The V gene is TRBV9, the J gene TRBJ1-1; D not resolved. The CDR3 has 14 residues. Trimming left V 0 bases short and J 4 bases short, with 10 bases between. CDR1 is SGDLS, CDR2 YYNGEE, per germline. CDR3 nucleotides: TGTGCCAGCAGCGTAGCTCCCAGCGGCACTGAAGCTTTCTTT. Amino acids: CASSVAPSGTEAFF.

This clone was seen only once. The CDR3 sequence: CASSLEVGGEQYF. The CDR3 DNA reads TGCGCCAGCAGCTTGGAAGTCGGGGGCGAGCAGTACTTC. The chain links TRBV5-1 to TRBJ2-7; a weak D match, TRBD2 (6 bases). Trimming cost V 0 bases and J 6 bases, with 10 bases left between them. CDR3 length equals 13 residues. In germline, CDR1 is SGHRS, CDR2 YFSETQ.

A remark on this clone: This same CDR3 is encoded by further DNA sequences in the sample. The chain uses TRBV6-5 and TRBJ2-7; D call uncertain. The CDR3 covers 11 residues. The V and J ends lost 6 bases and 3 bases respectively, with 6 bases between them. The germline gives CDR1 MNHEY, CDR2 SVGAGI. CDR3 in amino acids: CASSPNYEQYF. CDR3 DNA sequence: TGTGCCAGCAGCCCAAACTACGAGCAGTACTTC.

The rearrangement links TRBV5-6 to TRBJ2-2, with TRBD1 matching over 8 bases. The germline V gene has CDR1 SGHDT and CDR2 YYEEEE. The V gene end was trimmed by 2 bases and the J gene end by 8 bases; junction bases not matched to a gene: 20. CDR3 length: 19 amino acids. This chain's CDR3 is CASSLQGGRGRRRTGELFF. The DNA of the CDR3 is TGTGCCAGCAGCTTACAGGGGGGAAGAGGACGTCGACGTACGGGGGAGCTGTTTTTT. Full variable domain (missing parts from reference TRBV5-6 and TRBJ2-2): DAGVTQSPTHLIKTRGQQVTLRCSPKSGHDTVSWYQQALGQGPQFIFQYYEEEERQRGNFPDRFSGHQFPNYSSELNVNALLLGDSALYLCASSLQGGRGRRRTGELFFGEGSRLTVL.

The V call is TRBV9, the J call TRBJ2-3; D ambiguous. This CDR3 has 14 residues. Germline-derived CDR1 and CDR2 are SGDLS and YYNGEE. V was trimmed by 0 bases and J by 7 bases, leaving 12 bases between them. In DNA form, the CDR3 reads TGTGCCAGCAGCGTAGGGTCTGGGCCCAATACGCAGTATTTT. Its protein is CASSVGSGPNTQYF.

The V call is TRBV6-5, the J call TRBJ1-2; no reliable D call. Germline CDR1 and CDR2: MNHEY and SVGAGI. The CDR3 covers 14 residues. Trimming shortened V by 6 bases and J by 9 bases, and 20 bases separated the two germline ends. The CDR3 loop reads CASRNPGLGSSYTF. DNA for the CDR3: TGTGCCAGCAGGAATCCGGGCCTAGGGAGTAGCTACACCTTC.

Written as DNA, the CDR3 is TGTGCCAGTAGTCACCGGGCCGGGACAGCGGGCGGGGAGCTGTTTTTT. Translated, it gives CASSHRAGTAGGELFF. This sequence joins TRBV19 and TRBJ2-2; TRBD1 is a possible D gene (7 bases). The CDR3 consists of 16 residues. Per germline, CDR1 LNHDA and CDR2 SQIVND (reference sequence). V shed 5 bases and J shed 7 bases, with 20 bases lying between them.

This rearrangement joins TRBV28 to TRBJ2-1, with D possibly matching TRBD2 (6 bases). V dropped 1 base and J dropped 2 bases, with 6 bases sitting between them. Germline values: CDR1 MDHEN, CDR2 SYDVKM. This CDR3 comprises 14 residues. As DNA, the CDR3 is TGTGCCAGCAGTTTATCGGGAGCCTACAATGAGCAGTTCTTC. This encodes CASSLSGAYNEQFF.

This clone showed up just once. Here the CDR3 reads CASSLLARMDTQYF. The CDR3 DNA reads as TGTGCCAGCAGCTTACTAGCGAGAATGGATACGCAGTATTTT. This sequence joins TRBV7-9 and TRBJ2-3, with D possibly being TRBD2 (6 bases). This CDR3 contains 14 residues. Germline V gives CDR1 SEHNR, CDR2 FQNEAQ (reference sequence). The ends were cut back, 2 bases at V and 6 bases at J, with 12 bases in the middle. The full variable domain, rest sourced from reference TRBV7-9 and TRBJ2-3, is DTGVSQNPRHKITKRGQNVTFRCDPISEHNRLYWYRQTLGQGPEFLTYFQNEAQLEKSRLLSDRFSAERPKGSFSTLEIQRTEQGDSAMYLCASSLLARMDTQYFGPGTRLTVL.